A single sample gave rise to the 7 T cell receptor beta chains below, sequenced in a study of tumor and adjacent non-tumor tissue in lung cancer. Three rounds of nested PCR, following a modified ARM-PCR protocol, produced the TCRbeta library. TCRdb re-analysed the multiplex PCR reads in MiXCR, keeping a single row per CDR3 protein. The table has 75,000 to 95,000 distinct CDR3 sequences, around 82% seen once. RNA was extracted from bulk tissue without any cell sorting. The normal lung tissue was taken more than 3 cm from the tumor edge. Sequencing was performed on distant non-tumor lung tissue. The receptors stem from a woman between 50 and 59 years old with non-small cell lung cancer.

The rearrangement links TRBV11-2 to TRBJ2-3; D uncertain. The J call is doubtful: the DNA matches TRBJ1-5 better. The CDR3 runs to 13 residues. The germline V gene has CDR1 SGHAT and CDR2 FQNNGV. The CDR3 DNA sequence: TGTGACAGTAACTTAGGGTCGGAGGATACGCAGCATTTT. Amino acids: CDSNLGSEDTQHF.

This clonotype was seen many times. One end of the junction varies from germline; a read error may be responsible. This chain joins TRBV11-2 and TRBJ2-7; D ambiguous. The CDR3 length is 14 residues. Germline V gene lookup returns CDR1 SGHAT and CDR2 FQNNGV. CDR3 residues: CTSSLTDGAYEQYF. The CDR3 region has the DNA TGTACCAGCAGCTTAACCGACGGAGCCTACGAGCAGTACTTC.

The chain combines TRBV9 with TRBJ2-5, with D possibly called TRBD1 or TRBD2 (5 bases each). The V end lost 0 bases, the J end lost 5 bases, and 17 bases lay between the germline ends. In germline, CDR1 is SGDLS, CDR2 YYNGEE. CDR3 length: 16 residues. CDR3 coding DNA: TGTGCCAGCAGCGTAGATGGTAGGGGAGAAAGGGAGACCCAGTACTTC. Its protein is CASSVDGRGERETQYF.

About this clonotype: Germline and junction disagree at one end, which may indicate a read error. This rearrangement joins TRBV5-5 to TRBJ2-7; D not resolved. The CDR3 length is 13 residues. Per germline, CDR1 SGHKS and CDR2 YYEKEE (reference sequence). The CDR3 region is CASSLIRSNEQYF. CDR3 DNA: TGTGCCAGTAGCTTGATAAGAAGCAACGAGCAGTACTTC. Full variable domain (missing parts from reference TRBV5-5 and TRBJ2-7): DAGVTQSPTHLIKTRGQQVTLRCSPISGHKSVSWYQQVLGQGPQFIFQYYEKEERGRGNFPDRFSARQFPNYSSELNVNALLLGDSALYLCASSLIRSNEQYFGPGTRLTVT.

Regarding this clonotype: A much larger clonotype is one base distant, so this may be a read error. The chain recombines TRBV11-2 with TRBJ2-7; 7 nucleotides match TRBD1. Germline loops: CDR1 SGHAT, CDR2 FQNNGV. The CDR3 extends over 15 amino acids. The CDR3 sequence is CASSIQGKSSYKQYF. CDR3 nucleotide sequence: TGTGCCAGCAGCATACAGGGGAAAAGTTCCTACAAGCAGTACTTC. Variable domain in full (rest from reference TRBV11-2 and TRBJ2-7): EAGVAQSPRYKIIEKRQSVAFWCNPISGHATLYWYQQILGQGPKLLIQFQNNGVVDDSQLPKDRFSAERLKGVDSTLKIQPAKLEDSAVYLCASSIQGKSSYKQYFGPGTRLTVT.

This clonotype has ten or more counts. V is TRBV20-1 and J is TRBJ2-1, with D tentatively TRBD2 (6 bases). Per the germline V gene, CDR1 is DFQATT and CDR2 is SNEGSKA (reference sequence). This CDR3 contains 13 residues. V was pared by 0 bases and J by 9 bases, with 12 bases between. In DNA form, the CDR3 reads TGCAGTGCTAGAGATGAAAGGCGGGGTGAGCAGTTCTTC. It specifies CSARDERRGEQFF.

Details on this clonotype: The missing conserved phenylalanine or tryptophan at the end of this CDR3 makes a read error likely. V gene TRBV4-1 combines with J gene TRBJ2-2; possible D gene TRBD1, 6 bases. CDR3 length: 18 residues. The germline V gene encodes CDR1 MGHRA and CDR2 YSYEKL. V was cut by 4 bases and J by 7 bases, with 25 bases left in between. This CDR3 is CASSRQEQGWGPSGELFY. CDR3 bases: TGCGCCAGCAGCCGCCAAGAACAAGGTTGGGGGCCAAGCGGGGAGCTGTTTTAT.